Each of the 27 T cell receptor beta chains below was sequenced from the same sample in a study of cytomegalovirus exposure and HLA in healthy donors. Using immunoSEQ multiplex PCR, the repertoire was profiled, and TCRdb retains in-frame clones only, with some absent. The table lists about 83,000 clones, 95% to 96% of them singletons. Sequencing was performed on PBMCs. All receptors come from a young woman in good health and CMV-seronegative.

V usage is TRBV4-1 and J usage is TRBJ2-3, with 7 bases identical to TRBD2. This CDR3 contains 16 residues. V dropped 1 base and J dropped 2; count of bases not matched to a gene: 6. Germline values: CDR1 MGHRA, CDR2 YSYEKL. In DNA, the CDR3 is TGCGCCAGCAGCCAAGCGACTAGCCCGAACACAGATACGCAGTATTTT. It specifies CASSQATSPNTDTQYF.

V usage is TRBV7-2 and J usage is TRBJ2-3, with 10 bases aligning to TRBD2. Trimming at V came to 5 bases and at J to 7 bases, leaving 9 bases not matched to a gene. This CDR3 is built from 15 residues. Germline V gene sequence: CDR1 SGHTA, CDR2 FQGNSA. Here the CDR3 reads CASSQPSGRGYTQYF. The DNA for the CDR3 is TGTGCCAGCAGCCAACCTAGCGGGAGAGGATATACGCAGTATTTT. Together with reference TRBV7-2 and TRBJ2-3, the CDR3 gives the full variable domain: GAGVSQSPSNKVTEKGKDVELRCDPISGHTALYWYRQSLGQGLEFLIYFQGNSAPDKSGLPSDRFSAERTGGSVSTLTIQRTQQEDSAVYLCASSQPSGRGYTQYFGPGTRLTVL.

This clone was observed a single time. This rearrangement joins TRBV7-8 to TRBJ2-5; 9 bases match TRBD1. This CDR3 comprises 14 residues. Germline CDR1 and CDR2: SGHVS and FQNEAQ. With V trimmed by 5 bases and J by 1 base, 2 bases remained unmatched. CDR3 in amino acids: CASSPDRGQETQYF. The CDR3 nucleotides read TGTGCCAGCAGCCCGGACAGGGGCCAAGAGACCCAGTACTTC.

The chain links TRBV9 to TRBJ2-1; TRBD2 matches at 9 bases. With V trimmed by 2 bases and J by 8 bases, 5 bases remained unmatched. The length of the CDR3 is 14 residues. Germline values: CDR1 SGDLS, CDR2 YYNGEE. CDR3 nucleotide sequence: TGTGCCAGCAGCGTGAGCGGGAGGTCCGATGAGCAGTTCTTC. As protein: CASSVSGRSDEQFF. Together with reference TRBV9 and TRBJ2-1, the CDR3 gives the full variable domain: DSGVTQTPKHLITATGQRVTLRCSPRSGDLSVYWYQQSLDQGLQFLIQYYNGEERAKGNILERFSAQQFPDLHSELNLSSLELGDSALYFCASSVSGRSDEQFFGPGTRLTVL.

The chain employs TRBV10-2 and TRBJ2-3, with 7 bases aligning to TRBD1. V dropped 3 bases and J dropped 0; count of bases not matched to a gene: 3. In germline, CDR1 is WSHSY, CDR2 SAAADI. CDR3 length equals 15 residues. CDR3 residues: CASSDPGQSTDTQYF. CDR3 in DNA: TGCGCCAGCAGTGACCCGGGACAGAGCACAGATACGCAGTATTTT.

The V call is TRBV7-2, the J call TRBJ2-1; TRBD2 aligns across 7 bases. Trimming removed 4 bases from V and 12 bases from J; junction bases left unmatched: 6. Germline V gene lookup returns CDR1 SGHTA and CDR2 FQGNSA. CDR3 length: 12 residues. The CDR3 reads CASSSPSGGQFF. The CDR3 DNA is TGTGCCAGCAGCTCCCCTAGCGGAGGGCAGTTCTTC.

This sequence joins TRBV19 and TRBJ2-2, with TRBD1 matching over 7 bases. The length of the CDR3 is 15 residues. J gave up 0 bases and V 2 bases, and 0 bases lay outside the gene matches. Germline assignment: CDR1 LNHDA and CDR2 SQIVND (reference sequence). The CDR3 reads CASSIQGANTGELFF. The CDR3 DNA reads TGTGCCAGTAGTATACAGGGGGCGAACACCGGGGAGCTGTTTTTT.

The rearrangement joins TRBV7-9 to TRBJ2-1; D gene unclear. CDR3 size: 11 residues. Germline CDR1 SEHNR, CDR2 FQNEAQ (reference sequence). The V gene lost 5 bases and the J gene lost 9 bases, with 8 bases spanning the gap. CDR3 in amino acids: CASSAAGEQFF. The CDR3 bases are TGTGCCAGCAGCGCAGCAGGTGAGCAGTTCTTC.

The rearrangement joins TRBV28 to TRBJ1-5; 8 bases fit TRBD1. The CDR3 runs 15 residues. CDR1 and CDR2 (germline): MDHEN, SYDVKM. J gave up 3 bases and V 6 bases, and 7 bases lay outside the gene matches. The CDR3 sequence: CASRSGTGNNQPQHF. In DNA form, the CDR3 reads TGTGCCAGCAGATCCGGGACAGGAAACAATCAGCCCCAGCATTTT. Complete variable domain (other parts from reference TRBV28 and TRBJ1-5): DVKVTQSSRYLVKRTGEKVFLECVQDMDHENMFWYRQDPGLGLRLIYFSYDVKMKEKGDIPEGYSVSREKKERFSLILESASTNQTSMYLCASRSGTGNNQPQHFGDGTRLSIL.

V gene TRBV5-6 combines with J gene TRBJ2-7, with TRBD2 matching 13 bases. Trimming at V came to 4 bases and at J to 0 bases, leaving 10 bases not matched to a gene. The CDR3 is made up of 18 amino acids. Germline V gives CDR1 SGHDT, CDR2 YYEEEE. The chain's CDR3 is CASSQGLAGPYSSYEQYF. CDR3 nucleotide sequence: TGTGCCAGCAGCCAGGGACTAGCGGGACCTTACTCCTCCTACGAGCAGTACTTC.

The chain employs TRBV27 and TRBJ2-7; 8 bases line up with TRBD1. Germline trimming cut 5 bases from V and 0 bases from J; bases unmatched to any gene: 3. Germline assignment: CDR1 MNHEY and CDR2 SMNVEV (reference sequence). This CDR3 is built from 14 residues. This chain's CDR3 is CASSPGQASYEQYF. The DNA for the CDR3 is TGTGCCAGCAGTCCGGGACAGGCCTCCTACGAGCAGTACTTC.

The chain joins TRBV7-6 to TRBJ2-5; maybe TRBD1 (5 bases). Trimming cost V 1 base and J 1 base, with 13 bases left between them. This CDR3 region has 16 residues. CDR1 and CDR2 (germline): SGHVS, FNYEAQ. The CDR3 here is CASSLGAGFPQETQYF. CDR3 DNA sequence: TGTGCCAGCAGCTTAGGGGCAGGGTTCCCCCAAGAGACCCAGTACTTC.

The rearrangement links TRBV10-3 to TRBJ2-7; D possibly corresponds to TRBD2 (6 bases). V lost 2 bases, J lost 0 bases, and 11 bases lay in between. CDR1 ENHRY and CDR2 SYGVKD come from the germline V gene. The CDR3 is 15 amino acids. This CDR3 is CAISEGGTISYEQYF. In nucleotides, the CDR3 is TGTGCCATCAGTGAGGGCGGGACCATCTCCTACGAGCAGTACTTC.

This chain joins TRBV4-1 and TRBJ1-4; D unresolved. With 0 bases removed from V and 0 bases from J, the gap between germline ends came to 11 bases. The CDR3 totals 17 residues. Germline CDR1 is MGHRA and CDR2 is YSYEKL. The CDR3 reads CASSQDAAEATNEKLFF. DNA for the CDR3: TGCGCCAGCAGCCAAGATGCCGCAGAAGCAACTAATGAAAAACTGTTTTTT.

A word on this clone: Sequence at one end of the junction differs from germline and may be a read error. The chain has TRBV20-1 and TRBJ2-5; 9 bases map to TRBD2. The CDR3 is 11 residues long. The V gene's germline CDR1 is DFQATT and CDR2 SNEGSKA (reference sequence). CDR3 sequence reads: CSASGSGSFHF. The CDR3 nucleotides are TGCAGTGCTAGTGGTAGCGGGAGTTTTCACTTC.

The CDR3 region is CASRKEVRNNEKLFF. The CDR3 nucleotides are TGTGCCAGCAGAAAAGAGGTCAGGAATAATGAAAAACTGTTTTTT. The genes are TRBV21-1 and TRBJ1-4; the tabulated D call, TRBD1, remains unverified against the DNA. TRBV21-1 is noted as a pseudogene. This CDR3 contains 15 residues.

The V call is TRBV7-2, the J call TRBJ2-5; possible D gene TRBD1, 7 bases. V was cut by 1 base and J by 4 bases, with 19 bases left in between. The CDR3 consists of 17 residues. Germline lookup yields CDR1 SGHTA and CDR2 FQGNSA. The CDR3: CASSLEVGLQGGETQYF. CDR3 DNA: TGTGCCAGCAGCTTAGAGGTCGGTCTGCAGGGGGGAGAGACCCAGTACTTC.

The gene calls are TRBV19 and TRBJ1-1; D is unclear. This CDR3 has 14 residues. Germline loops: CDR1 LNHDA, CDR2 SQIVND (reference sequence). V was clipped by 5 bases and J by 1 base, with 11 bases between them. The CDR3 bases are TGTGCCAGTAGTCACGGGATTGGGAACACTGAAGCTTTCTTT. This encodes CASSHGIGNTEAFF.

V and J are TRBV27 and TRBJ2-7; TRBD2 agrees at 7 bases. The CDR3 length is 12 residues. Germline CDR1 is MNHEY and CDR2 is SMNVEV (reference sequence). V lost 8 bases to trimming and J lost 5 bases; unmatched junction nucleotides: 6. The CDR3 bases are TGTGCCAGCGGGGGGGGTGGGAACGAGCAGTACTTC. Translating gives CASGGGGNEQYF.

The chain has TRBV6-4 and TRBJ1-1, with 7 bases aligning to TRBD1. Germline CDR1 is MRHNA and CDR2 is SNTAGT. The CDR3 totals 16 residues. V was clipped by 6 bases and J by 1 base; unmatched bases: 11. The CDR3 DNA sequence: TGTGCCAGCAGGAATAGGACAGGCTCGGAGAACACTGAAGCTTTCTTT. It codes for CASRNRTGSENTEAFF.

The chain links TRBV27 to TRBJ2-1; TRBD2 aligns across 7 bases. The germline V gene has CDR1 MNHEY and CDR2 SMNVEV (reference sequence). Trimming removed 6 bases from V and 8 bases from J; junction bases left unmatched: 7. The CDR3 extends over 13 amino acids. DNA for the CDR3: TGTGCCAGCAGAGAGACTAGCCGGGATGAGCAGTTCTTC. Translating gives CASRETSRDEQFF.

V gene TRBV6-5 combines with J gene TRBJ2-1; 10 nucleotides line up with TRBD2. This CDR3 spans 15 amino acids. V gave up 5 bases and J gave up 2 bases; unmatched junction bases: 3. CDR1 is MNHEY, CDR2 SVGAGI, per germline. The DNA of the CDR3 is TGTGCCAGCAGTGCCCTAGCGGGGGCCTACAATGAGCAGTTCTTC. Protein: CASSALAGAYNEQFF.

The chain's CDR3 is CASSPQPQTGDNEQFF. DNA of the CDR3: TGTGCCAGCAGCCCCCAGCCCCAGACAGGGGACAATGAGCAGTTCTTC. This chain joins TRBV7-8 and TRBJ2-1, with TRBD1 identical over 8 bases. The V gene end was trimmed by 5 bases and the J gene end by 5 bases; junction bases not matched to a gene: 11. The CDR3 is made up of 16 amino acids. Germline V gene lookup returns CDR1 SGHVS and CDR2 FQNEAQ.

The V call is TRBV28, the J call TRBJ1-1; a possible D gene is TRBD1 (6 bases). Germline-derived CDR1 and CDR2 are MDHEN and SYDVKM. Between the trimmed V and J ends, which lost 6 bases and 0 bases, there was a span of 14 bases. This CDR3 is 15 amino acids long. The CDR3: CASSLPGAVNTEAFF. The DNA of the CDR3 is TGTGCCAGCAGCCTCCCAGGGGCCGTGAACACTGAAGCTTTCTTT. Full variable domain (missing parts from reference TRBV28 and TRBJ1-1): DVKVTQSSRYLVKRTGEKVFLECVQDMDHENMFWYRQDPGLGLRLIYFSYDVKMKEKGDIPEGYSVSREKKERFSLILESASTNQTSMYLCASSLPGAVNTEAFFGQGTRLTVV.

This chain joins TRBV6-4 and TRBJ1-1; D is possibly TRBD1 (6 bases). V was cut by 2 bases and J by 8 bases, with 12 bases left in between. The CDR3 runs 13 residues. The V gene's germline CDR1 is MRHNA and CDR2 SNTAGT. The CDR3 DNA reads as TGTGCCAGCAGTGACGGGGACACCCCAGAAGCTTTCTTT. It is translated as CASSDGDTPEAFF.

The V and J genes are TRBV11-3 and TRBJ2-6; TRBD2 matches 8 bases. The CDR3 loop spans 14 amino acids. The V gene end was trimmed by 5 bases and the J gene end by 7 bases; junction bases not matched to a gene: 4. The germline V gene encodes CDR1 SGHNT and CDR2 YENEEA. This CDR3 is CASSVSGSANVLTF. CDR3 sequence (DNA): TGTGCCAGCAGCGTGAGCGGGAGTGCCAACGTCCTGACTTTC.

CDR3 nucleotides: TGCGCCAGCAGCCCCAACTTTGTAAGCCCCGAGCAGTACTTC. Translated, it gives CASSPNFVSPEQYF. The rearrangement uses TRBV4-1 and TRBJ2-7, with D hard to call. Trimming took off 4 bases at V and 6 bases at J, with 16 bases between the two ends. Per the germline V gene, CDR1 is MGHRA and CDR2 is YSYEKL. CDR3 length: 14 residues.